The 23 T cell receptor beta chains below were found in one sample sequenced in a study of blood T cells in healthy people across ages. The second PCR ran about 6 to 12 cycles with a sample-barcoded 5' primer and J-beta primers. MiXCR was run by TCRdb on the 5' RACE reads, yielding one entry per CDR3 protein. The sample consists of about a million distinct CDR3 sequences, more than 30% of them appearing once. The sequencing sample was made of blood. These receptors all come from a man in his late teens or twenties in good health.

This chain joins TRBV5-1 and TRBJ1-1; tentative D call: TRBD1 (5 bases). With 0 bases removed from V and 0 bases from J, the gap between germline ends came to 12 bases. This CDR3 comprises 16 residues. Germline V gene lookup returns CDR1 SGHRS and CDR2 YFSETQ. The DNA of the CDR3 is TGCGCCAGCAGCTTGGCATCAGGGAAGATGAACACTGAAGCTTTCTTT. Its protein is CASSLASGKMNTEAFF. Combining the CDR3 with reference TRBV5-1 and TRBJ1-1 gives the whole variable domain KAGVTQTPRYLIKTRGQQVTLSCSPISGHRSVSWYQQTPGQGLQFLFEYFSETQRNKGNFPGRFSGRQFSNSRSEMNVSTLELGDSALYLCASSLASGKMNTEAFFGQGTRLTVV.

The chain is built from TRBV20-1 and TRBJ1-2; 12 positions match TRBD1. The V gene's germline CDR1 is DFQATT and CDR2 SNEGSKA (reference sequence). The CDR3 has 14 residues. V was pared by 0 bases and J by 6 bases, with 2 bases of the junction left unmatched. The CDR3 nucleotides read TGCAGTGCTAGAGACCGGGACAGGGGGCATGGCTACACCTTC. Protein: CSARDRDRGHGYTF.

This rearrangement joins TRBV11-1 to TRBJ2-1, with D perhaps TRBD2 (7 bases). There are 15 residues in the CDR3. In germline, CDR1 is SGHAT, CDR2 FQDESV (reference sequence). Trimming took off 2 bases at V and 4 bases at J, with 12 bases between the two ends. The CDR3 sequence is CASSLRGATYNEQFF. In nucleotides, the CDR3 is TGTGCCAGCAGCTTACGGGGGGCTACTTACAATGAGCAGTTCTTC.

J is TRBJ1-1 and V is TRBV7-2; D is undetermined. CDR3 length: 13 amino acids. From germline, CDR1 is SGHTA and CDR2 FQGNSA. Trimming pared 5 bases from V and 8 bases from J, leaving 15 bases between. The CDR3 bases are TGTGCCAGCAGCCCACGTTGGAGTCCCGAAGCTTTCTTT. The encoded protein is CASSPRWSPEAFF.

This clonotype was recorded a few times. This chain links TRBV12-3 or TRBV12-4 with TRBJ1-1; D not certain. Trimming stripped 5 bases from V and 4 bases from J, with 14 bases between. The CDR3 has 14 residues. In DNA form, the CDR3 reads TGTGCCAGCAGTCAACGGGCCTTGGGCACTGAAGCTTTCTTT. It yields the protein CASSQRALGTEAFF.

Regarding this clonotype: The junction shows a germline mismatch at one end, possibly a read error. The rearrangement joins TRBV9 to TRBJ1-2; D is unclear. This CDR3 has 12 residues. Germline V gene data show CDR1 as SGDLS and CDR2 as YYNGEE. The CDR3 loop is CARSVDHYGYTF. The CDR3 nucleotides read TGTGCCCGCAGCGTAGACCACTATGGCTACACCTTC.

The rearrangement joins TRBV7-2 to TRBJ1-2; 9 bases line up with TRBD1. CDR3 length equals 15 residues. The V gene end was trimmed by 5 bases and the J gene end by 4 bases; junction bases not matched to a gene: 8. Germline assignment: CDR1 SGHTA and CDR2 FQGNSA. The CDR3 bases are TGTGCCAGCAGCCCACAGGGGGCGATCGGCTATGGCTACACCTTC. Protein: CASSPQGAIGYGYTF.

There are a few counts of this clonotype. This chain uses TRBV20-1 with TRBJ1-5; 7 bases are a match to TRBD1. Germline trimming cut 4 bases from V and 3 bases from J; bases unmatched to any gene: 3. CDR1 is DFQATT, CDR2 SNEGSKA, per germline (reference sequence). The CDR3 is made up of 13 amino acids. CDR3 sequence: CSANRGLNQPQHF. As DNA, the CDR3 is TGCAGTGCTAACAGGGGACTCAATCAGCCCCAGCATTTT.

The chain joins TRBV10-3 to TRBJ1-2; D is possibly TRBD1 (5 bases). Germline CDR1 is ENHRY and CDR2 is SYGVKD. This CDR3 comprises 14 residues. The V end lost 6 bases, the J end lost 0 bases, and 11 bases lay between the germline ends. CDR3 amino acids: CAISRETANYGYTF. Written as DNA, the CDR3 is TGTGCCATCAGCAGAGAGACAGCTAACTATGGCTACACCTTC.

This clonotype was seen a few times. The chain has TRBV4-2 and TRBJ2-7; tentatively, D is TRBD1 (6 bases). V was clipped by 4 bases and J by 3 bases, with 13 bases between them. The V gene's germline CDR1 is LGHNA and CDR2 YNFKEQ. There are 14 residues in the CDR3. The DNA of the CDR3 is TGTGCCAGCAGCCTTGAAGACAGGAACTACGAGCAGTACTTC. It codes for CASSLEDRNYEQYF.

This clonotype was observed a few times. This chain connects TRBV9 to TRBJ1-2, with 7 bases that match TRBD1. Germline CDR1 reads SGDLS; CDR2 reads YYNGEE. Germline trimming cut 0 bases from V and 4 bases from J; bases unmatched to any gene: 6. The CDR3 has 15 amino acids. The CDR3 region is CASSVADRVVYGYTF. The CDR3 DNA is TGTGCCAGCAGCGTAGCCGACAGGGTAGTCTATGGCTACACCTTC.

On this clonotype itself: A read error is possible here, since a much larger clone lies one base away. The chain couples TRBV7-8 to TRBJ2-7; 10 bases align to TRBD1. The V gene's germline CDR1 is SGHVS and CDR2 FQNEAQ. The CDR3 totals 14 residues. Trimming took 8 bases from V and 7 from J; bases not matched to a gene: 11. The CDR3 is CASVRDRGNNEQYF. The CDR3 region has the DNA TGTGCCAGCGTCCGGGACAGGGGAAACAATGAGCAGTACTTC. The whole variable domain, remainder taken from reference TRBV7-8 and TRBJ2-7, is GAGVSQSPRYKVAKRGQDVALRCDPISGHVSLFWYQQALGQGPEFLTYFQNEAQLDKSGLPSDRFFAERPEGSVSTLKIQRTQQEDSAVYLCASVRDRGNNEQYFGPGTRLTVT.

The chain joins TRBV29-1 to TRBJ2-3; D is perhaps TRBD2 (5 bases). Germline loops: CDR1 SQVTM, CDR2 ANQGSEA. This CDR3 region has 15 residues. The ends were cut back, 0 bases at V and 2 bases at J, with 12 bases in the middle. CDR3: CSVEDGVRNTDTQYF. For the CDR3, the DNA is TGCAGCGTTGAAGACGGGGTAAGGAACACAGATACGCAGTATTTT.

This clonotype occurred a few times. V and J are TRBV20-1 and TRBJ2-5; the match to TRBD2 covers 7 bases. Trimming cost V 5 bases and J 5 bases; bases outside gene matches: 5. The CDR3 has 12 amino acids. Germline V lookup: CDR1 DFQATT, CDR2 SNEGSKA (reference sequence). Written as DNA, the CDR3 is TGCAGTGCTGGACTAGTCAGGGAGACCCAGTACTTC. This encodes CSAGLVRETQYF.

This clonotype was detected only once. The chain links TRBV7-2 to TRBJ2-3, with D tentatively TRBD1 (6 bases). The CDR3 sequence is 15 residues long. Germline CDR1 SGHTA, CDR2 FQGNSA. V lost 4 bases, J lost 11 bases, and 22 bases lay in between. CDR3 loop: CASSSDSRAYNEQYF. The CDR3 DNA sequence: TGTGCCAGCAGCTCGGACAGTCGAGCCTACAATGAGCAGTATTTT.

This clonotype was found many times. The J gene is TRBJ2-3, the V gene TRBV20-1, with 8 bases that match TRBD1. There are 14 residues in the CDR3. V shed 6 bases, J shed 1 base, and the junction held 6 bases outside the gene matches. Germline-derived CDR1 and CDR2 are DFQATT and SNEGSKA (reference sequence). The CDR3: CSAKRQGRTDTQYF. The CDR3 bases are TGCAGTGCAAAGAGACAGGGGCGCACAGATACGCAGTATTTT.

The V gene is TRBV18, the J gene TRBJ1-3, with D unclear. Germline lookup yields CDR1 KGHSH and CDR2 LQKENI. Trimming removed 2 bases from V and 0 bases from J, with 5 bases in between. There are 14 residues in the CDR3. The DNA for the CDR3 is TGTGCCAGCTCACCAGGAGCCTCTGGAAACACCATATATTTT. Its translation is CASSPGASGNTIYF.

This clonotype was observed a handful of times. The V gene is TRBV27, the J gene TRBJ2-1; maybe TRBD2 (7 bases). The CDR3 is made up of 16 amino acids. Germline CDR1 MNHEY, CDR2 SMNVEV (reference sequence). Trimming took 8 bases from V and 5 from J, leaving 22 bases between them. The DNA of the CDR3 is TGTGCCAGCTCAAACCTGGGGGGGCCGGGGGACAATGAGCAGTTCTTC. It codes for CASSNLGGPGDNEQFF.

This clonotype showed up just a few times. DNA for the CDR3: TGTGCCAGCAGGGGGGATCAGCCCCAGCATTTT. Its protein is CASRGDQPQHF. The chain couples TRBV25-1 to TRBJ1-5, with D possibly matching TRBD1 (5 bases). Germline lookup yields CDR1 MGHDK and CDR2 SYGVNS. The CDR3 has 11 amino acids. Trimming removed 6 bases at V and 5 bases at J, with 5 bases between.

This clonotype was seen a handful of times. CDR3 protein: CASSPTTGSFNTGELFF. CDR3 coding DNA: TGTGCCAGCAGCCCAACGACCGGCTCCTTTAACACCGGGGAGCTGTTTTTT. The J gene is TRBJ2-2, the V gene TRBV9; D unresolved. The CDR3 is 17 amino acids. With 4 bases removed from V and 2 bases from J, the gap between germline ends came to 18 bases. Germline-derived CDR1 and CDR2 are SGDLS and YYNGEE.

This clonotype has only one observation. The chain combines TRBV4-3 with TRBJ1-1; a weak D match, TRBD1 (6 bases). Germline CDR1 is LGHNA and CDR2 is YSLEER. V was trimmed by 4 bases and J by 10 bases, leaving 28 bases between them. The CDR3 loop spans 17 amino acids. The CDR3 DNA sequence: TGCGCCAGCAGCCTCCAAAGGGGCGCGGTTGCGCAGGGGCGAGCTTTCTTT. Translation: CASSLQRGAVAQGRAFF.

The CDR3 nucleotides read TGTGCCAGCAGCCAATCTCCGACAGGTCTTAATCAGCCCCAGCATTTT. Encoded protein: CASSQSPTGLNQPQHF. V gene TRBV16 combines with J gene TRBJ1-5, with D perhaps matching TRBD1 (6 bases). V was trimmed by 0 bases and J by 4 bases, leaving 13 bases between them. Germline V lookup: CDR1 KGHSY, CDR2 FQNENV. The CDR3 sequence is 16 residues long. Combining the CDR3 with reference TRBV16 and TRBJ1-5 gives the whole variable domain GEEVAQTPKHLVRGEGQKAKLYCAPIKGHSYVFWYQQVLKNEFKFLISFQNENVFDETGMPKERFSAKCLPNSPCSLEIQATKLEDSAVYFCASSQSPTGLNQPQHFGDGTRLSIL.

This clonotype came up a few times. V usage is TRBV6-5 and J usage is TRBJ2-5; D is possibly TRBD1 (6 bases). The CDR3 is made up of 15 amino acids. Per the germline V gene, CDR1 is MNHEY and CDR2 is SVGAGI. The V end lost 2 bases, the J end lost 3 bases, and 13 bases lay between the germline ends. CDR3 coding DNA: TGTGCCAGCAGTTACGGGACACAGAAAAAAGAGACCCAGTACTTC. This sequence encodes CASSYGTQKKETQYF.